This T cell receptor beta chain was captured by sequencing in a study of OX40 agonist ivuxolimab in advanced cancers. Trimming stripped 4 bases from V and 2 bases from J, with 8 bases between. Germline CDR1 and CDR2: SNHLY and FYNNEI. The CDR3 is made up of 13 amino acids. Blood was sampled at baseline, cycle 4 day 1, and cycle 7 day 1. Profiled with immunoSEQ multiplex PCR; TCRdb holds only in-frame clones, not every one. Of 40,000 to 55,000 clones listed, approximately 85% are singletons. This receptor was taken from an adult with an advanced solid tumor such as melanoma, head and neck, liver or kidney cancer. The genes are TRBV2 and TRBJ1-1; D not resolved. This sample comprised CD4+ or CD8+ T cells sorted from blood, obtained in a trial of the OX40 agonist ivuxolimab. Here the CDR3 reads CASSGRHNTEAFF. DNA of the CDR3: TGTGCCAGCAGTGGACGACACAACACTGAAGCTTTCTTT.